This T cell receptor beta chain was recovered during a study of CD8 T cells in Susac syndrome. The authors reverse transcribed roughly 0.5 to 1 ug RNA with random hexamers. immunoSEQ multiplex PCR amplified TCR beta CDR3 across 54 Vbeta, 13 Jbeta. In TCRdb, the immunoSEQ multiplex PCR reads were re-called with MiXCR into one record per CDR3 protein. The sample shows some 80,000 distinct CDR3 sequences, 90% to 95% of them seen only once. Only a few counts were recorded for this clonotype. The CDR3 has 15 amino acids. Germline values: CDR1 MGHRA, CDR2 YSYEKL. The junction had 6 bases not matched to a gene; V was cut back by 1 base and J by 7 bases. TCR beta sequencing covered blood CD8+ and CD4+ T cells.

V usage is TRBV4-1 and J usage is TRBJ2-5; TRBD1 agrees at 10 bases. The receptor was isolated from a human donor in good health. The sequencing sample was made of CD8+ T cells from PBMCs. CDR3 nucleotide sequence: TGCGCCAGCAGCCAAGCGACAGGGGGCCTGGGGACCCAGTACTTC. Translation gives CASSQATGGLGTQYF.